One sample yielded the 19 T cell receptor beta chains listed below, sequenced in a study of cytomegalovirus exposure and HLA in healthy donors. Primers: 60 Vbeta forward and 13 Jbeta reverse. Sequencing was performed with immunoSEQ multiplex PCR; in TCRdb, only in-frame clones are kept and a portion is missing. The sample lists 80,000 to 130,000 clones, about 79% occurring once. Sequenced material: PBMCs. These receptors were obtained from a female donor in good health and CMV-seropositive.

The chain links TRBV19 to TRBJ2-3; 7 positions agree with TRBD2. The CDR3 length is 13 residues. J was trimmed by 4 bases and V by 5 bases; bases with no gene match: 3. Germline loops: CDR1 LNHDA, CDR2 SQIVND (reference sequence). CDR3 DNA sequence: TGTGCCAGTAGTGGGGCGGGGGCAGATACGCAGTATTTT. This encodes CASSGAGADTQYF.

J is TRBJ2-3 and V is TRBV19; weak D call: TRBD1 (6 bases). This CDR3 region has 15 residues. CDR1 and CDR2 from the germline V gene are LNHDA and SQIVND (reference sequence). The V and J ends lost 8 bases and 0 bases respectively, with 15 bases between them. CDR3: CASGSSDRSTDTQYF. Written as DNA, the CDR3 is TGTGCCAGTGGAAGCTCTGACAGGAGCACAGATACGCAGTATTTT.

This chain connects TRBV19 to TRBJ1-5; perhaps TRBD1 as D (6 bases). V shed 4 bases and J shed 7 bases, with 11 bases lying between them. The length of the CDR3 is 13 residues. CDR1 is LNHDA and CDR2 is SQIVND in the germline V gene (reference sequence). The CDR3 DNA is TGTGCCAGTAGTAGGACCACAGGGCAGCCCCAGCATTTT. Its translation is CASSRTTGQPQHF.

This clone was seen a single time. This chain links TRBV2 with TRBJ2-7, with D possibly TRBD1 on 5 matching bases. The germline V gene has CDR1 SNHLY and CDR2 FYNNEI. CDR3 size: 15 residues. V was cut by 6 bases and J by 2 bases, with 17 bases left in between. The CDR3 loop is CASSVKWGRTYEQYF. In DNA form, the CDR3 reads TGTGCCAGCAGCGTTAAGTGGGGCAGAACCTACGAGCAGTACTTC.

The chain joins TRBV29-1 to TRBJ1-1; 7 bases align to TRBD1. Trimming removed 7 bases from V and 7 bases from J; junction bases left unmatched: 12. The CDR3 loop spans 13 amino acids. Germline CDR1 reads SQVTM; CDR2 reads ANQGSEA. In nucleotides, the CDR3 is TGCAGCGCTATGACAGGGTCCGAGGGTGAAGCTTTCTTT. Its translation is CSAMTGSEGEAFF.

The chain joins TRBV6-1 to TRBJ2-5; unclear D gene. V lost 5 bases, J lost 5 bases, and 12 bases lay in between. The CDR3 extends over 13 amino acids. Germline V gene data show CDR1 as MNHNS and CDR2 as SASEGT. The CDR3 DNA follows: TGTGCCAGCAGTTCCACAGAGTCCGAGACCCAGTACTTC. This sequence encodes CASSSTESETQYF.

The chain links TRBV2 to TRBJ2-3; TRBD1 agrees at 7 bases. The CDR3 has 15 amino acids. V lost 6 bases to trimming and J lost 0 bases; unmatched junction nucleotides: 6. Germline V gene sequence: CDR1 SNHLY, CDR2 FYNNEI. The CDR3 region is CASRTDRPSTDTQYF. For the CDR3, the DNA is TGTGCCAGCAGAACGGACAGGCCTAGCACAGATACGCAGTATTTT.

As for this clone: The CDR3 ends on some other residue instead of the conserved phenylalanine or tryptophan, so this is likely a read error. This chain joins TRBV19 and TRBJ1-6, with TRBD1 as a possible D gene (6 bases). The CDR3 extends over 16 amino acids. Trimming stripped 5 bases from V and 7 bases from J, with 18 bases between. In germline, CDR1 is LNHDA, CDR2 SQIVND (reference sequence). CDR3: CASSEAGASINSPLHL. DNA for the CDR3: TGTGCCAGTAGTGAAGCAGGGGCATCGATAAATTCACCCCTCCACCTT.

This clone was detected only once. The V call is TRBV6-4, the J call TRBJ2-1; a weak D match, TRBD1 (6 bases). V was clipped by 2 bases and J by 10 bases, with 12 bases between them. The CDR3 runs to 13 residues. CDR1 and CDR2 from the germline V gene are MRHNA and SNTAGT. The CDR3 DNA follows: TGTGCCAGCAGTGACCGGGACACGCAGGAGCAGTTCTTC. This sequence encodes CASSDRDTQEQFF.

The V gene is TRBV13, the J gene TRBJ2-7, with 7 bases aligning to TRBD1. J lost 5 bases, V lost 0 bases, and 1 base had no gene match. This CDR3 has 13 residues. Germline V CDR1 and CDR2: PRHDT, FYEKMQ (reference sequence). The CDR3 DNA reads TGTGCCAGCAGCTTAGGCAGGGGGAACGAGCAGTACTTC. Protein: CASSLGRGNEQYF.

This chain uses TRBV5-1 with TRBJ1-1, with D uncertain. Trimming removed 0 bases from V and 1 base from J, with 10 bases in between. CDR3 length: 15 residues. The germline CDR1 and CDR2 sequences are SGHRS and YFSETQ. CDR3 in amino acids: CASSLDGRQNTEAFF. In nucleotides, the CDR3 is TGCGCCAGCAGCTTGGATGGCAGACAGAACACTGAAGCTTTCTTT.

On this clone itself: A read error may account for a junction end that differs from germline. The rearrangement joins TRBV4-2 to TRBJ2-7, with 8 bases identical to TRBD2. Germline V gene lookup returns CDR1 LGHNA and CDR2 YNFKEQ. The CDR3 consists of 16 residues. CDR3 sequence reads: CASSEEGPSGRYEQYF. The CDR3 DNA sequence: TGTGCCAGCAGCGAAGAAGGACCTAGCGGGCGTTACGAGCAGTACTTC.

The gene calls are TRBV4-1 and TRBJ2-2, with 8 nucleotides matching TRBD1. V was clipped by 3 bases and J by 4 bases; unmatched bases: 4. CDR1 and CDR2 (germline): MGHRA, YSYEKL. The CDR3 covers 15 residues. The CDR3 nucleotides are TGCGCCAGCAGCCAGGTACAGGGGGTCACCGGGGAGCTGTTTTTT. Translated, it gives CASSQVQGVTGELFF.

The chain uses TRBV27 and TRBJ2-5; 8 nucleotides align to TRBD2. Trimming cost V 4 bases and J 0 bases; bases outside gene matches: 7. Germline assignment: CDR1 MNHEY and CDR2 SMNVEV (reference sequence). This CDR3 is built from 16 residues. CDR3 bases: TGTGCCAGCAGTTCTACTAGCGGAGAGTACCAAGAGACCCAGTACTTC. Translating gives CASSSTSGEYQETQYF.

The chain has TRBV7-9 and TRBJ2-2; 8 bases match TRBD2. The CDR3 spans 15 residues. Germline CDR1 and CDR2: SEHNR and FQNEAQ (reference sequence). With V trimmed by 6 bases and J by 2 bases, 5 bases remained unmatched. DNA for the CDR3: TGTGCCAGCAGTAACCTAGCGGGTAACACCGGGGAGCTGTTTTTT. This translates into CASSNLAGNTGELFF.

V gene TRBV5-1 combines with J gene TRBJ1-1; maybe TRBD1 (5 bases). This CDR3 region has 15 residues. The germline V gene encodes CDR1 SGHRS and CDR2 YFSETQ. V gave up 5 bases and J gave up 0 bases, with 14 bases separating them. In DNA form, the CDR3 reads TGCGCCAGCAGATTGAACAGGCTGTTGAACACTGAAGCTTTCTTT. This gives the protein CASRLNRLLNTEAFF. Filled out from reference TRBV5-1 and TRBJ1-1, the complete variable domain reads KAGVTQTPRYLIKTRGQQVTLSCSPISGHRSVSWYQQTPGQGLQFLFEYFSETQRNKGNFPGRFSGRQFSNSRSEMNVSTLELGDSALYLCASRLNRLLNTEAFFGQGTRLTVV.

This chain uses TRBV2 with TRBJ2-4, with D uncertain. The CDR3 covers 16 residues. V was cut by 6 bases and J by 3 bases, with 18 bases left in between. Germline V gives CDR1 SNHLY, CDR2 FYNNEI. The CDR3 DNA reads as TGTGCCAGCAGACGCGACTGGATCACGAGCAAAAACATTCAGTACTTC. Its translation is CASRRDWITSKNIQYF.

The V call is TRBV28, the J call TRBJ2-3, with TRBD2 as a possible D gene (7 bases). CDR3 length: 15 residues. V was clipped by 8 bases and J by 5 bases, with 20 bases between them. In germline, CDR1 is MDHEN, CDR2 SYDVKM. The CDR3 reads CASCEGGRGEDTQYF. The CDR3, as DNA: TGTGCCAGCTGCGAGGGGGGTCGGGGGGAAGATACGCAGTATTTT.

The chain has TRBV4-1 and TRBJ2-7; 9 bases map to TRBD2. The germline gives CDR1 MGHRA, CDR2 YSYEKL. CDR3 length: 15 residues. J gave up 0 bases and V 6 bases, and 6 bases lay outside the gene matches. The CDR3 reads CASRRLAVPSYEQYF. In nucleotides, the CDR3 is TGCGCCAGCAGGCGACTAGCGGTCCCCTCCTACGAGCAGTACTTC.